A single sample is the source of the 20 T cell receptor beta chains below, sequenced in a study of CD8+CD57+ T cells in acquired aplastic anemia. It was patients with CD8+CD57+ cell expansion by flow cytometry who were chosen for sequencing. Genomic DNA acted as the template from which TCR beta VDJ combination and CDR3 sequence profiling were carried out. TCRdb re-called the reads through MiXCR, storing one row per CDR3 protein. The sample includes a few hundred thousand distinct CDR3 sequences, almost 50% seen only once; the top ten take about 20%. The specimen was sorted CD4+, CD8+, or CD8+CD57+ T cells (not recorded which) from PBMCs. The receptors stem from a human donor with aplastic anemia.

The V gene is TRBV7-9, the J gene TRBJ2-1; no reliable D call. The germline CDR1 and CDR2 sequences are SEHNR and FQNEAQ (reference sequence). The CDR3 covers 12 residues. V shed 5 bases and J shed 5 bases, with 7 bases lying between them. CDR3 in DNA: TGTGCCAGCAGCGGCAGCCACAATGAGCAGTTCTTC. This translates into CASSGSHNEQFF.

This chain uses TRBV20-1 with TRBJ1-2, with D unresolved. Germline V CDR1 and CDR2: DFQATT, SNEGSKA (reference sequence). V dropped 1 base and J dropped 4 bases, with 13 bases sitting between them. The CDR3 spans 14 residues. CDR3 loop: CSARVAQILYGYTF. The CDR3 nucleotides read TGCAGTGCTAGAGTGGCACAGATTCTCTATGGCTACACCTTC.

V gene TRBV6-5 combines with J gene TRBJ1-6, with 9 bases aligning to TRBD1. The CDR3 runs 15 residues. The trim removed 3 bases at V and 5 bases at J, leaving 2 bases unmatched. From germline, CDR1 is MNHEY and CDR2 SVGAGI. CDR3 in amino acids: CASSYGDRDNSPLHF. The CDR3 bases are TGTGCCAGCAGTTATGGGGACAGGGATAATTCACCCCTCCACTTT.

The rearrangement joins TRBV20-1 to TRBJ1-2, with D perhaps TRBD1 (6 bases). V was trimmed by 6 bases and J by 5 bases, leaving 25 bases between them. The CDR3 covers 16 residues. CDR1 DFQATT and CDR2 SNEGSKA come from the germline V gene (reference sequence). The CDR3 here is CSARESGTSGGYGYTF. As DNA, the CDR3 is TGCAGTGCCCGAGAATCCGGGACATCGGGCGGGTATGGCTACACCTTC.

CDR3 sequence (DNA): TGTGCCATCAGGGGGCGGGAAGGCACAGATACGCAGTATTTT. It translates to CAIRGREGTDTQYF. The V call is TRBV10-3, the J call TRBJ2-3; a weak D match, TRBD2 (6 bases). This CDR3 is 14 amino acids long. From germline, CDR1 is ENHRY and CDR2 SYGVKD. The V end lost 6 bases, the J end lost 1 base, and 11 bases lay between the germline ends.

V usage is TRBV24-1 and J usage is TRBJ2-4; 7 nucleotides line up with TRBD1. The trim removed 3 bases at V and 8 bases at J, leaving 9 bases unmatched. The germline CDR1 and CDR2 sequences are KGHDR and SFDVKD. The CDR3 runs to 15 residues. The CDR3 reads CATSDHRTGSDIQYF. The CDR3 coding sequence is TGTGCCACCAGTGATCATAGGACAGGCTCGGACATTCAGTACTTC.

This clonotype was seen a few times. A clone one base away is much larger, so this may be a read error. The chain is built from TRBV5-1 and TRBJ2-7, with 9 positions matching TRBD2. The CDR3 extends over 14 amino acids. Trimming took 1 base from V and 7 from J; bases not matched to a gene: 6. Germline CDR1 is SGHRS and CDR2 is YFSETQ. The CDR3 here is CASSLIAGEDEQYF. CDR3 sequence (DNA): TGCGCCAGCAGCTTGATAGCGGGAGAGGATGAGCAGTACTTC. The full variable domain, rest sourced from reference TRBV5-1 and TRBJ2-7, is KAGVTQTPRYLIKTRGQQVTLSCSPISGHRSVSWYQQTPGQGLQFLFEYFSETQRNKGNFPGRFSGRQFSNSRSEMNVSTLELGDSALYLCASSLIAGEDEQYFGPGTRLTVT.

A remark on this clonotype: This is likely a read error, given that the CDR3 carries no conserved phenylalanine or tryptophan at its end. J is TRBJ1-2 and V is TRBV20-1; TRBD1 matches 8 bases. V shed 5 bases and J 2 bases; nucleotides not matched to a gene: 7. This CDR3 comprises 14 residues. Germline V gives CDR1 DFQATT, CDR2 SNEGSKA (reference sequence). This chain's CDR3 is CSASGGGDNYGYTL. The CDR3 nucleotides read TGCAGTGCTTCAGGGGGCGGGGACAACTATGGCTACACCCTC.

The chain uses TRBV7-9 and TRBJ2-5; 7 bases fit TRBD1. The V gene's germline CDR1 is SEHNR and CDR2 FQNEAQ (reference sequence). This CDR3 has 15 residues. V dropped 5 bases and J dropped 5; count of bases not matched to a gene: 11. The CDR3 bases are TGTGCCAGCAGCCAAACAGGGGCCCAGCTGGAGACCCAGTACTTC. Amino acids: CASSQTGAQLETQYF.

This clonotype was recorded only once. This chain uses TRBV20-1 with TRBJ2-5; 9 positions match TRBD2. The V and J ends lost 3 bases and 3 bases, in that order; junction bases with no gene match: 5. This CDR3 is 14 amino acids long. Germline V gene lookup returns CDR1 DFQATT and CDR2 SNEGSKA (reference sequence). The CDR3 nucleotides are TGCAGTGCTAGGTCGGGCGGGGGGGAAGAGACCCAGTACTTC. Translated, it gives CSARSGGGEETQYF.

The chain has TRBV7-2 and TRBJ2-7; TRBD2 agrees at 7 bases. CDR1 is SGHTA, CDR2 FQGNSA, per germline. This CDR3 comprises 14 residues. Trimming cost V 5 bases and J 3 bases; bases outside gene matches: 7. In DNA, the CDR3 is TGTGCCAGCAGCCCACTAGCGTCCCTCTACGAGCAGTACTTC. Its protein product is CASSPLASLYEQYF. Complete variable domain (other parts from reference TRBV7-2 and TRBJ2-7): GAGVSQSPSNKVTEKGKDVELRCDPISGHTALYWYRQSLGQGLEFLIYFQGNSAPDKSGLPSDRFSAERTGGSVSTLTIQRTQQEDSAVYLCASSPLASLYEQYFGPGTRLTVT.

The genes are TRBV27 and TRBJ1-5; no reliable D call. From germline, CDR1 is MNHEY and CDR2 SMNVEV (reference sequence). The V gene lost 5 bases and the J gene lost 9 bases, with 17 bases spanning the gap. This CDR3 region has 14 residues. CDR3 sequence (DNA): TGTGCCAGCAGTCGCCGCCACAGTCTCTTGCCCCAGCATTTT. As protein: CASSRRHSLLPQHF.

This clonotype occurred a few times. This chain connects TRBV30 to TRBJ1-2, with 7 bases matching TRBD1. The length of the CDR3 is 15 residues. CDR1 is GTSNPN and CDR2 is SVGIG in the germline V gene (reference sequence). V trimming: 0 bases; J trimming: 5 bases; junction bases outside the gene matches: 9. CDR3 DNA sequence: TGTGCCTGGAGTGTGGAGGGGGCCTCTTCTTATGGCTACACCTTC. Translation gives CAWSVEGASSYGYTF. Looking up the rest from reference TRBV30 and TRBJ1-2 gives the full variable domain: SQTIHQWPATLVQPVGSPLSLECTVEGTSNPNLYWYRQAAGRGLQLLFYSVGIGQISSEVPQNLSASRPQDRQFILSSKKLLLSDSGFYLCAWSVEGASSYGYTFGSGTRLTVV.

This clonotype showed up many times. The chain links TRBV5-1 to TRBJ2-2; TRBD1 aligns across 8 bases. Trimming took 4 bases from V and 1 from J; bases not matched to a gene: 9. Germline values: CDR1 SGHRS, CDR2 YFSETQ. The CDR3 covers 17 residues. This chain's CDR3 is CASSRTRGQGNTGELFF. CDR3 sequence (DNA): TGCGCCAGCAGCCGTACCAGGGGGCAAGGGAACACCGGGGAGCTGTTTTTT. Full variable domain (outside the CDR3, taken from reference TRBV5-1 and TRBJ2-2): KAGVTQTPRYLIKTRGQQVTLSCSPISGHRSVSWYQQTPGQGLQFLFEYFSETQRNKGNFPGRFSGRQFSNSRSEMNVSTLELGDSALYLCASSRTRGQGNTGELFFGEGSRLTVL.

The table lists this clonotype with a count of one. The V gene is TRBV7-6, the J gene TRBJ1-6; D is undetermined. The germline gives CDR1 SGHVS, CDR2 FNYEAQ. Deletions cut 1 base from V and 7 bases from J, with 5 bases between. This CDR3 comprises 13 residues. The CDR3 DNA reads as TGTGCCAGCAGCTTAGACGGAAATTCACCCCTCCACTTT. Its translation: CASSLDGNSPLHF.

The chain carries TRBV7-8 and TRBJ2-5; D may be TRBD1 or TRBD2 (5 bases each). The V end lost 6 bases, the J end lost 9 bases, and 20 bases lay between the germline ends. The CDR3 sequence is 14 residues long. Looked up from germline, CDR1 is SGHVS and CDR2 is FQNEAQ. The CDR3: CASSPWGSNQPQYF. The CDR3 DNA reads as TGTGCCAGCAGTCCCTGGGGGAGCAATCAGCCCCAGTACTTC. Full variable domain (remainder filled in from reference TRBV7-8 and TRBJ2-5): GAGVSQSPRYKVAKRGQDVALRCDPISGHVSLFWYQQALGQGPEFLTYFQNEAQLDKSGLPSDRFFAERPEGSVSTLKIQRTQQEDSAVYLCASSPWGSNQPQYFGPGTRLLVL.

The V call is TRBV7-6, the J call TRBJ2-5, with D hard to call. CDR1 and CDR2 (germline): SGHVS, FNYEAQ. This CDR3 spans 11 amino acids. Deletions cut 3 bases from V and 11 bases from J, with 10 bases between. The CDR3: CASSLGSAQYF. The CDR3 DNA is TGTGCCAGCAGCTTGGGATCGGCACAGTACTTC.

Points on this clonotype: At one end, the junction sequence differs from germline, possibly due to a read error. The rearrangement links TRBV5-1 to TRBJ2-7; D is ambiguous. From germline, CDR1 is SGHRS and CDR2 YFSETQ. This CDR3 spans 16 amino acids. In DNA, the CDR3 is TGTGCCAGCAGCGTAGCATCCCGTGCTAATGGGCTCGAGCAGTACTTC. Translated, it gives CASSVASRANGLEQYF.

The chain joins TRBV19 to TRBJ1-4; D unresolved. The CDR3 runs to 14 residues. V was cut by 8 bases and J by 5 bases, with 15 bases left in between. From germline, CDR1 is LNHDA and CDR2 SQIVND (reference sequence). Here the CDR3 DNA reads TGTGCCAGTCAGACCGGGGATGCAAATGAAAAACTGTTTTTT. Its protein product is CASQTGDANEKLFF. Filled out from reference TRBV19 and TRBJ1-4, the complete variable domain reads DGGITQSPKYLFRKEGQNVTLSCEQNLNHDAMYWYRQDPGQGLRLIYYSQIVNDFQKGDIAEGYSVSREKKESFPLTVTSAQKNPTAFYLCASQTGDANEKLFFGSGTQLSVL.

The chain uses TRBV7-2 and TRBJ1-5, with D perhaps matching TRBD1 (6 bases). This CDR3 has 14 residues. V lost 5 bases and J 7 bases, leaving 15 bases between the germline ends. Looked up from germline, CDR1 is SGHTA and CDR2 is FQGNSA. CDR3 DNA: TGTGCCAGCAGCCCGCGGACAGAGGGGCAGCCCCAGCATTTT. Its protein product is CASSPRTEGQPQHF.